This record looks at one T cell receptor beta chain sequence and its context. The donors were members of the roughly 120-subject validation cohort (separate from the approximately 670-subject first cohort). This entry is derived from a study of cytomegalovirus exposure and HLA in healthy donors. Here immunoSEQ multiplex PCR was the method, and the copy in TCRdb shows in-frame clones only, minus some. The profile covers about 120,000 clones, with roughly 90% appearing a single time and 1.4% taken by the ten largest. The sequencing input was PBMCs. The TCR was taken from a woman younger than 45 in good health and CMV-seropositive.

This CDR3 is CASSLGQGAGHEQFF. CDR3 nucleotides: TGCGCCAGCAGCTTGGGACAGGGCGCCGGCCATGAGCAGTTCTTC. The chain is built from TRBV5-1 and TRBJ2-1; 7 bases are a match to TRBD1. CDR3 size: 15 residues. Germline lookup yields CDR1 SGHRS and CDR2 YFSETQ. V lost 0 bases, J lost 8 bases, and 8 bases stayed unmatched.